The sample holds one count of the clone carrying this TCR beta chain. Antigen specificity is unknown. 60 Vbeta and 13 Jbeta primers were used in PCR. The protocol was immunoSEQ multiplex PCR, while the TCRdb copy is restricted to in-frame clones and leaves out a portion. The sample holds under 200,000 clones, roughly 82% seen once. The data were taken from a study of cytomegalovirus exposure and HLA in healthy donors. General observations from the study: Judged likely to be a sequencing artifact was a cluster of highly shared sequence variants. Rarity held for most TCR sequences, but there were some public TCRs that occurred in many donors.

Sequenced sample: PBMCs. This clonotype was sampled from a woman in her fifties or sixties in good health and CMV-seropositive.

CDR3 loop: CASSPQYEQYF. CDR3 nucleotide sequence: TGTGCCAGCAGTCCCCAATACGAGCAGTACTTC. The chain has TRBV6-6 and TRBJ2-7; no clear D gene. The germline V gene has CDR1 MNHNY and CDR2 SVGAGI (reference sequence). CDR3 length: 11 residues. V was cut by 5 bases and J by 4 bases, with 6 bases left in between.